Only a few counts were recorded for the clone carrying this TCR beta chain. This entry belongs to a study of T cell repertoires in cytomegalovirus infection. Study-level background: Public TCR beta signatures indicated both CMV infection and matching HLA type.

MiXCR, applied by TCRdb to the reads, yields one record per CDR3 protein. Counted here are roughly 600,000 distinct CDR3 sequences, 20% to 30% occurring once; the ten biggest clones make up less than 9.5%. This CDR3 has 14 residues. V dropped 6 bases and J dropped 8 bases, with 17 bases sitting between them. Per the germline V gene, CDR1 is MNHEY and CDR2 is SMNVEV (reference sequence). The chain links TRBV27 to TRBJ2-1, with TRBD1 as a possible D gene (6 bases). What was sequenced was CD8+ T cells from PBMCs. This receptor was taken from a human donor in good health (CMV status not recorded). Some clones in this sample may be carry-over from other donors' samples. The CDR3: CASSLTHREHEQFF. The CDR3 coding sequence is TGTGCCAGCAGCCTGACTCACAGGGAACATGAGCAGTTCTTC.